This TCR beta chain stems from a study of blood T cells in healthy people across ages. Germline trimming cut 5 bases from V and 8 bases from J; bases unmatched to any gene: 3. The CDR3 covers 12 residues. Looked up from germline, CDR1 is SGHTA and CDR2 is FQGNSA. Worth noting for this clonotype: What it binds is unknown.

It was with a sample-barcoded 5' primer and a J-beta primer mix that a second PCR of roughly 7 to 12 cycles was run. TCRdb reprocessed the 5' RACE reads via MiXCR and lists one record per CDR3 protein. The sample has some 800,000 distinct CDR3 sequences, roughly 25% seen once. The study's findings and limits: No conclusive comparison of naive versus antigen-experienced cells was possible with unsorted PBMCs. Naive T cell percentage and TCR beta diversity correlated strongly.

Each sample yielded at least 6.5 million isolated PBMCs. These same records also appear under a second study, on T cells of mothers and their children. This second study says: Mother-child pairs who were related displayed a slightly higher overlap than unrelated pairs, a difference that was non-significant.

The receptor's source is a boy between 10 and 17 years old in good health. V gene TRBV7-2 combines with J gene TRBJ2-1; 7 nucleotides line up with TRBD2. The sequenced material came from blood. This CDR3 reads CASSRTSDEQFF. CDR3 bases: TGTGCCAGCAGCCGAACTAGCGATGAGCAGTTCTTC.